This T cell receptor (beta chain) was profiled in a study of blood T cell repertoires in COVID-19. This CDR3 contains 13 residues. V lost 7 bases to trimming and J lost 5 bases; unmatched junction nucleotides: 7. In germline, CDR1 is MRHNA, CDR2 SNTAGT. TCRdb's table, derived via immunoSEQ multiplex PCR, lists solely in-frame clones and lacks some. The table has about 320,000 clones, around nine tenths seen once. The chain uses TRBV6-4 and TRBJ1-1, with 7 bases that match TRBD1. Sample: PBMCs or T cells enriched from blood (not recorded which). This TCR was recovered from a young woman who had recovered from COVID-19. CDR3 sequence: CASKSDRRTEAFF. In DNA, the CDR3 is TGTGCCAGCAAGTCGGACAGGAGGACTGAAGCTTTCTTT.